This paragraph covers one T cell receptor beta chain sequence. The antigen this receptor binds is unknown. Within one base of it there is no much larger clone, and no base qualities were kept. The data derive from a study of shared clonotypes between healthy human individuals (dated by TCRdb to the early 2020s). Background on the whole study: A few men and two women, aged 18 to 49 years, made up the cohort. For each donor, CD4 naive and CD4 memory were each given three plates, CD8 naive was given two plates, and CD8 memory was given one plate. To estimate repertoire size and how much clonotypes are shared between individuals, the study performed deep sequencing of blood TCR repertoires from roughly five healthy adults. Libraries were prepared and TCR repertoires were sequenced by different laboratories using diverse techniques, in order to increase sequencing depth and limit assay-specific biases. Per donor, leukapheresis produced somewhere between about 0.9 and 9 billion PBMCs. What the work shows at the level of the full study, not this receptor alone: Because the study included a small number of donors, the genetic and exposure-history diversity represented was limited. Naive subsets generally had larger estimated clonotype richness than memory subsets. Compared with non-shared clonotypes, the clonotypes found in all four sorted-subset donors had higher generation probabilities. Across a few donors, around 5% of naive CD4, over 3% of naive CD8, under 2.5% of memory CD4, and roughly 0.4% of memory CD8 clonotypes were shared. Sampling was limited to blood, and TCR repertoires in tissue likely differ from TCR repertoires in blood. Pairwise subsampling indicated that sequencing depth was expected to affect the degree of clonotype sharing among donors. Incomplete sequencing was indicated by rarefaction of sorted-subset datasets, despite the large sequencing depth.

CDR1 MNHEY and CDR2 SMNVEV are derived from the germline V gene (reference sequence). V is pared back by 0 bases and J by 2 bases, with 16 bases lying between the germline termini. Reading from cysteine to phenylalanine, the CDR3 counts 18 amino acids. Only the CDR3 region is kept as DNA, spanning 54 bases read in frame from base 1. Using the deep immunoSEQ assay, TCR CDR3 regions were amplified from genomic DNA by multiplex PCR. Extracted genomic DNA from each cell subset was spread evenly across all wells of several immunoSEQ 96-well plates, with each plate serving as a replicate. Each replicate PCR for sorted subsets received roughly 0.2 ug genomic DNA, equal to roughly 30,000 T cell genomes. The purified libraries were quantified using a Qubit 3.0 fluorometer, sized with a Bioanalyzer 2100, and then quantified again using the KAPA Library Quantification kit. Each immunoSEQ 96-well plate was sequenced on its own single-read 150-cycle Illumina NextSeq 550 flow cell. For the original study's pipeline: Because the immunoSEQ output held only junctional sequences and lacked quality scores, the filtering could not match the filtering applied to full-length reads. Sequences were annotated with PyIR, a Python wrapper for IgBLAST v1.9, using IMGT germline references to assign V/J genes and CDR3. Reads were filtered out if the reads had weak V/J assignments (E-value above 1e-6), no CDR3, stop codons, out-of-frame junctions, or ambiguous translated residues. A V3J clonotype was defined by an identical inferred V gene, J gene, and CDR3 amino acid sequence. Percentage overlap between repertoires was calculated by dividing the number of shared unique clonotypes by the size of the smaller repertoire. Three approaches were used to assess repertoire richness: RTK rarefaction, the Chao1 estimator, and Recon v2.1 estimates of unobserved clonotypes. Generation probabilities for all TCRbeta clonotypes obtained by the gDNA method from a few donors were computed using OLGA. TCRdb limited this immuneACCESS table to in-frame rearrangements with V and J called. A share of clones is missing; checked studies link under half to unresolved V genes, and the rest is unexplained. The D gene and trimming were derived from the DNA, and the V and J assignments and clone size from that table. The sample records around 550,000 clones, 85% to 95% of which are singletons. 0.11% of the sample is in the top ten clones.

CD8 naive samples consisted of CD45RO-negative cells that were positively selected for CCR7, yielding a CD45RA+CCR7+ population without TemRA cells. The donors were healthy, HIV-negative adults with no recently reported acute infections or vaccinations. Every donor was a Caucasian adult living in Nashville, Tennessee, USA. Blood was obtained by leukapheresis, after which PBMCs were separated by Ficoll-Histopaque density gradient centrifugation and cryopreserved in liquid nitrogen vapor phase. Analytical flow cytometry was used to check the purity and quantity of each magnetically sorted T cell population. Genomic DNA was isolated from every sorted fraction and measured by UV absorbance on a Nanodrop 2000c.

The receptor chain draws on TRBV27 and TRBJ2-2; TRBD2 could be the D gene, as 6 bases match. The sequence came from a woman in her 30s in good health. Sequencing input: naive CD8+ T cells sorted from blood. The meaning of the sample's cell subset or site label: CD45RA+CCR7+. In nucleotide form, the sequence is TGTGCCAGCAGTTTATCGCTGGTTTGGCGGGACAACACCGGGGAGCTGTTTTTT. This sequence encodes CASSLSLVWRDNTGELFF.